Listed below are T cell receptor beta chains from one sample, sequenced in a study of OX40 agonist ivuxolimab in advanced cancers. Produced via immunoSEQ multiplex PCR; TCRdb's table is partial and in-frame only. The sample lists over 65,000 clones, around nine tenths occurring once. The sample in question was CD4+ or CD8+ T cells sorted from blood, obtained in a trial of the OX40 agonist ivuxolimab. The source of these receptors is an adult with an advanced solid tumor such as melanoma, head and neck, liver or kidney cancer. Each CDR3 is given with its conserved first and last residue. Each record gives: CDR3 DNA, CDR3 protein, J gene, V gene, clone size, D gene. D genes are given only for firm matches. Expanded clones are given a class, and other clones once, few, many or no size at all.

cdr3_nt: TGTGCCAGCGGTAGAGGTGGAAACACCATATATTTT
cdr3_aa: CASGRGGNTIYF
j_call: TRBJ1-3
v_call: TRBV25-1
clone_size: .
d_call: .

cdr3_nt: TGCAGTGAAAGAGCAGGAGCGGCAGATACGCAGTATTTT
cdr3_aa: CSERAGAADTQYF
j_call: TRBJ2-3
v_call: TRBV29-1
clone_size: .
d_call: .

cdr3_nt: TGTGCCAGCTCACCAGGGGACAGGAACGAGCAGTACTTC
cdr3_aa: CASSPGDRNEQYF
j_call: TRBJ2-7
v_call: TRBV18
clone_size: once
d_call: TRBD1

cdr3_nt: TGCAGCGTTGAAGACCGTAGCGGGAGGACAGATACGCAGTATTTT
cdr3_aa: CSVEDRSGRTDTQYF
j_call: TRBJ2-3
v_call: TRBV29-1
clone_size: .
d_call: TRBD2

cdr3_nt: TGCGCCAGCAGCGGGGACTACTCCTACGAGCAGTACTTC
cdr3_aa: CASSGDYSYEQYF
j_call: TRBJ2-7
v_call: TRBV4-1
clone_size: .
d_call: TRBD2

cdr3_nt: TGTGCCAGCAGCATACTGGGGGTTTTCCCCTACAATGAGCAGTTCTTC
cdr3_aa: CASSILGVFPYNEQFF
j_call: TRBJ2-1
v_call: TRBV7-3
clone_size: .
d_call: .

cdr3_nt: TGTGCCAGCAGTTACAGGACTAGCAGCGAGCAGTACTTC
cdr3_aa: CASSYRTSSEQYF
j_call: TRBJ2-7
v_call: TRBV6-5
clone_size: .
d_call: TRBD2

cdr3_nt: TGTGCCAGCAGCTTAGTTGTCGGGAGTCCGTCCGGGGAGCTGTTTTTT
cdr3_aa: CASSLVVGSPSGELFF
j_call: TRBJ2-2
v_call: TRBV7-9
clone_size: .
d_call: .

cdr3_nt: TGTGCCACCAGCAGAAATAGGGTGGGCACTGAAGCTTTCTTT
cdr3_aa: CATSRNRVGTEAFF
j_call: TRBJ1-1
v_call: TRBV15
clone_size: .
d_call: .

cdr3_nt: TGTGCCAGCAGTTTTTTAAGCCCGGGGACAGACTACGAGCAGTACTTC
cdr3_aa: CASSFLSPGTDYEQYF
j_call: TRBJ2-7
v_call: TRBV28
clone_size: .
d_call: TRBD1

cdr3_nt: TGTGCCAGCAGCACGGACAGGGGGTCGGAGCAGTTCTTC
cdr3_aa: CASSTDRGSEQFF
j_call: TRBJ2-1
v_call: TRBV5-6
clone_size: few
d_call: TRBD1

cdr3_nt: TGTGCCAGCAGTTATTTCGGACAGGGAGTGAACACCGGGGAGCTGTTTTTT
cdr3_aa: CASSYFGQGVNTGELFF
j_call: TRBJ2-2
v_call: TRBV28
clone_size: .
d_call: TRBD1

cdr3_nt: TGCGCCAGCAGCCCGGGGACTAGCGGCGAGACCCAGTACTTC
cdr3_aa: CASSPGTSGETQYF
j_call: TRBJ2-5
v_call: TRBV5-1
clone_size: .
d_call: TRBD2

cdr3_nt: TGTGCCAGCAGCTGGGACGGACTCTCTGGGGCCAACGTCCTGACTTTC
cdr3_aa: CASSWDGLSGANVLTF
j_call: TRBJ2-6
v_call: TRBV7-2
clone_size: .
d_call: .

cdr3_nt: TGTGCCAGCTCACTCGCTCCCCAGGGGGAGCAGTTCTTC
cdr3_aa: CASSLAPQGEQFF
j_call: TRBJ2-1
v_call: TRBV18
clone_size: .
d_call: .

cdr3_nt: TGTGCCAGCAGCGCCAGACAGGGGGCCAGTGAAAAACTGTTTTTT
cdr3_aa: CASSARQGASEKLFF
j_call: TRBJ1-4
v_call: TRBV2
clone_size: .
d_call: TRBD1

cdr3_nt: TGTGCCAGCAGTTCGGGAGACAGGCTGAACACCGGGGAGCTGTTTTTT
cdr3_aa: CASSSGDRLNTGELFF
j_call: TRBJ2-2
v_call: TRBV6-5
clone_size: .
d_call: .

cdr3_nt: TGTGCCAGCAGGGAGGGCATCGGCTACACCTTC
cdr3_aa: CASREGIGYTF
j_call: TRBJ1-2
v_call: TRBV28
clone_size: .
d_call: .

cdr3_nt: TGTGCCAGCTCACCTGAGGACAGAAACACCGGGGAGCTGTTTTTT
cdr3_aa: CASSPEDRNTGELFF
j_call: TRBJ2-2
v_call: TRBV18
clone_size: .
d_call: .

cdr3_nt: TGCGCCAGCAGCGTGGGACAGGAACGCACAGATACGCAGTATTTT
cdr3_aa: CASSVGQERTDTQYF
j_call: TRBJ2-3
v_call: TRBV5-1
clone_size: once
d_call: TRBD1

cdr3_nt: TGTGCCAGCAGTTACCTTGGCGTTACTAACTATGGCTACACCTTC
cdr3_aa: CASSYLGVTNYGYTF
j_call: TRBJ1-2
v_call: TRBV6-6
clone_size: .
d_call: .

cdr3_nt: TGTGCCAGCAGTTACCAGGGACAGGACCAAGAGACCCAGTACTTC
cdr3_aa: CASSYQGQDQETQYF
j_call: TRBJ2-5
v_call: TRBV6-5
clone_size: .
d_call: TRBD1

cdr3_nt: TGCGCCAGCAGCTTGGCGGGGACTAGCGGGAGTTTCTGGGAGCAGTTCTTC
cdr3_aa: CASSLAGTSGSFWEQFF
j_call: TRBJ2-1
v_call: TRBV5-1
clone_size: .
d_call: TRBD2

cdr3_nt: TGTGCCAGCAGCCTGGGACGGTATAGCAATCAGCCCCAGCATTTT
cdr3_aa: CASSLGRYSNQPQHF
j_call: TRBJ1-5
v_call: TRBV7-8
clone_size: .
d_call: .

cdr3_nt: TGTGCCAGCAGCTTACTGCTAGAAACCTACTCTGGGGCCAACGTCCTGACTTTC
cdr3_aa: CASSLLLETYSGANVLTF
j_call: TRBJ2-6
v_call: TRBV7-9
clone_size: .
d_call: .

cdr3_nt: TGTGCCAGCAGCCCCTACAGCCCAGGGGGACACTACGAGCAGTACTTC
cdr3_aa: CASSPYSPGGHYEQYF
j_call: TRBJ2-7
v_call: TRBV28
clone_size: .
d_call: TRBD1

cdr3_nt: TGCGCCAGCAGCTTGGGGACTAGTCGAATGGGCTCCTACGAGCAGTACTTC
cdr3_aa: CASSLGTSRMGSYEQYF
j_call: TRBJ2-7
v_call: TRBV5-1
clone_size: .
d_call: TRBD2

cdr3_nt: TGTGCCAGTAATATAGGGGCGAACTATGGCTACACCTTC
cdr3_aa: CASNIGANYGYTF
j_call: TRBJ1-2
v_call: TRBV19
clone_size: .
d_call: .

cdr3_nt: TGCGCCAGCAGACGGACTGGATCGAGCTCCTACGAGCAGTACTTC
cdr3_aa: CASRRTGSSSYEQYF
j_call: TRBJ2-7
v_call: TRBV5-1
clone_size: .
d_call: .

cdr3_nt: TGTGCCAGCAGCTTAGAAGATAGCGGGTATTTCACAGATACGCAGTATTTT
cdr3_aa: CASSLEDSGYFTDTQYF
j_call: TRBJ2-3
v_call: TRBV11-2
clone_size: once
d_call: TRBD2

cdr3_nt: TGTGCCAGCAGCGTAGAGGGCGGGGACGGGAGGGCCGCGGAGCTGTTTTTT
cdr3_aa: CASSVEGGDGRAAELFF
j_call: TRBJ2-2
v_call: TRBV9
clone_size: .
d_call: TRBD2

cdr3_nt: TGTGCCAGCAGTGAAGGGCTCTATGGCTACACCTTC
cdr3_aa: CASSEGLYGYTF
j_call: TRBJ1-2
v_call: TRBV6-1
clone_size: .
d_call: .

cdr3_nt: TGTGCCAGCAGCAAAGGGGGGACATCTACAGATACGCAGTATTTT
cdr3_aa: CASSKGGTSTDTQYF
j_call: TRBJ2-3
v_call: TRBV7-9
clone_size: .
d_call: .

cdr3_nt: TGTGCCAGTAGCTCCGGGACTCTCTCCTACGAGCAGTACTTC
cdr3_aa: CASSSGTLSYEQYF
j_call: TRBJ2-7
v_call: TRBV19
clone_size: .
d_call: .

cdr3_nt: TGTGCCAGCAGCTTCGGGCACACCGGGGAGCTGTTTTTT
cdr3_aa: CASSFGHTGELFF
j_call: TRBJ2-2
v_call: TRBV7-9
clone_size: .
d_call: .

cdr3_nt: TGTGCCAGCAGCTTAGCGGGGACTAGCGTTACAGATACGCAGTATTTT
cdr3_aa: CASSLAGTSVTDTQYF
j_call: TRBJ2-3
v_call: TRBV7-2
clone_size: .
d_call: TRBD2

cdr3_nt: TGTGCCAGCAGCTTAGGAGTTAGCGGGAACCAAGAGACCCAGTACTTC
cdr3_aa: CASSLGVSGNQETQYF
j_call: TRBJ2-5
v_call: TRBV11-2
clone_size: .
d_call: TRBD2

cdr3_nt: TGTGCCAGCAGCCCAACCGGAATATACGGCACCGGGGAGCTGTTTTTT
cdr3_aa: CASSPTGIYGTGELFF
j_call: TRBJ2-2
v_call: TRBV11-3
clone_size: few
d_call: .

cdr3_nt: TGTGCCAGCAGCTTGGATCAAAATAATGCAACTAATGAAAAACTGTTTTTT
cdr3_aa: CASSLDQNNATNEKLFF
j_call: TRBJ1-4
v_call: TRBV7-7
clone_size: .
d_call: .

cdr3_nt: TGTGCCAGCAGCTCACAGGGGTTGGCCCAGTACTTC
cdr3_aa: CASSSQGLAQYF
j_call: TRBJ2-5
v_call: TRBV11-1
clone_size: .
d_call: TRBD1